These T cell receptor delta chains were read from a single sample in a study of gamma-delta T cells after stem cell transplantation. TCRdb redid the clone calls on the RT-PCR reads with CATT. This table holds around 1,700 delta-chain clones, about 2.5% found once. Source material: gamma-delta T cells. All receptors come from a human donor. It is not recorded whose cells these are; they may come from a transplant donor. Both conserved end residues are part of each CDR3. D genes are given only for firm matches. Part of the rows lack a size; the others show once, few, many or a class for expanded clones.

TRDJ1	many	NA	TRDV2	TGTGCCTGTGACACCGTAGGGGGAAGCACCGATAAACTCATCTTT	CACDTVGGSTDKLIF
TRDJ1	few	TRDD3	TRDV2	TGTGCCTGTGACACAGTCCTGGGGGATAAACCTTGGATGTACACCGATAAACTCATCTTT	CACDTVLGDKPWMYTDKLIF
TRDJ1	NA	TRDD3	TRDV2	TGTGCCTGTGACTCGATGCTTACTGGGGGACTCCGGGGGACCGATAAACTCATCTTT	CACDSMLTGGLRGTDKLIF
TRDJ1	NA	TRDD3	TRDV2	TGTGCCTGTGATATCCTGGGGGGGTCCGATAAACTCATCTTT	CACDILGGSDKLIF
TRDJ1	few	TRDD3	TRDV2	TGTGCCTGTGATAAACTGGGGGATCGTGGCGCCGATAAACTCATCTTT	CACDKLGDRGADKLIF
TRDJ1	few	TRDD3	TRDV2	TGTGCCTGTGACACTCTGGGGGAGCCCACCGATAAACTCATCTTT	CACDTLGEPTDKLIF
TRDJ1	NA	TRDD3	TRDV2	TGTGCCTGTGACCACATACTGGGGGATACTACCAAAACGTACACCGATAAACTCATCTTT	CACDHILGDTTKTYTDKLIF
TRDJ1	once	TRDD3	TRDV2	TGTGCCTGTGACAGCCTCCTGGGGGATAGGGGGGGGATACAGGGCGAAAGGTACACCGATAAACTCATCTTT	CACDSLLGDRGGIQGERYTDKLIF
TRDJ1	few	TRDD3	TRDV2	TGTGCCTGTGACACTCTACTGGGGGACACCGATAAACTCATCTTT	CACDTLLGDTDKLIF
TRDJ1	hyperexpanded	TRDD3	TRDV2	TGTGCCTGTGACGCCCTACTGGGGGATACGCGAGGGACCGATAAACTCATCTTT	CACDALLGDTRGTDKLIF
TRDJ1	few	TRDD3	TRDV2	TGTGCCTGTGACACCGTGGAACTGGGGGATACAAGCAGCGATAAACTCATCTTT	CACDTVELGDTSSDKLIF
TRDJ1	few	NA	TRDV2	TGTGCCTGTGACCTCGTACCCGGCTCGAACACCGATAAACTCATCTTT	CACDLVPGSNTDKLIF
TRDJ1	large	NA	TRDV2	TGTGCCTGTGACCCCCTCCTTCCGCTAATTCAGTCCCTGGGGATTACCGATAAACTCATCTTT	CACDPLLPLIQSLGITDKLIF
TRDJ1	NA	NA	TRDV2	TGTGCCTGTGACCCTCTACTGGGTACAAGTTACACCGATAAACTCATCTTT	CACDPLLGTSYTDKLIF
TRDJ1	NA	NA	TRDV2	TGTGCCTGTGACAAGTGGGGCACCGATAAACTCATCTTT	CACDKWGTDKLIF
TRDJ1	medium-sized	TRDD3	TRDV2	TGTGCCTGTGACTTTCTTCTGGGGGATCGCACCGATAAACTCATCTTT	CACDFLLGDRTDKLIF
TRDJ1	NA	TRDD3	TRDV2	TGTGCCTGTGACACCGTCTCGAACCCGGGATACGGGGAACCCACCGATAAACTCATCTTT	CACDTVSNPGYGEPTDKLIF
TRDJ1	large	NA	TRDV2	TGTGCCTGTGACTCCGTGAGGCGAGAGTACACCGATAAACTCATCTTT	CACDSVRREYTDKLIF
TRDJ1	few	TRDD3	TRDV2	TGTGCCTGTGACACCGTAAGCACTGGGGGTGATCGGCACACCGATAAACTCATCTTT	CACDTVSTGGDRHTDKLIF
TRDJ1	few	TRDD3	TRDV2	TGTGCCTGTGACCACATACGTCTGGGGGATACAGGAGCCTCCGATAAACTCATCTTT	CACDHIRLGDTGASDKLIF
TRDJ1	few	TRDD3	TRDV2	TGTGCCTGTGACCAAGTACTGGGGGATCTGAAGTACGATAAACTCATCTTT	CACDQVLGDLKYDKLIF
TRDJ1	few	TRDD3	TRDV2	TGTGCCTGTGACACACTATATGCTGGGGGATACGAAAACACCGATAAACTCATCTTT	CACDTLYAGGYENTDKLIF
TRDJ1	hyperexpanded	TRDD3	TRDV2	TGTGCCTGTGACACTGTCTATACTGGGGGAGATTACACCGATAAACTCATCTTT	CACDTVYTGGDYTDKLIF
TRDJ2	few	TRDD3	TRDV2	TGTGCCTGTGACACCCTCCGTACTGGGGGATACGAGATGGCACAACTCTTCTTT	CACDTLRTGGYEMAQLFF
TRDJ3	few	TRDD3	TRDV2	TGTGCCTGTGACACCGCAGGTACTGGGGGATATGGAAGCTCCTGGGACACCCGACAGATGTTTTTC	CACDTAGTGGYGSSWDTRQMFF
TRDJ1	NA	TRDD3	TRDV2	TGTGCCTGTGATAAACTGGGGGATACGGAGGCTAAACTCATCTTT	CACDKLGDTEAKLIF
TRDJ1	few	TRDD3	TRDV1	TGTGCTCTTGGGGACCCCAGGCGGTCCTCCAAGTACTGGGGGATAAACACCGAAAAACTCATCTTT	CALGDPRRSSKYWGINTEKLIF
TRDJ1	NA	TRDD3	TRDV2	TGTGCCTGTGACACCGTACTGGGGGATACGCGGATTAGCACCGATAAACTCATCTTT	CACDTVLGDTRISTDKLIF
TRDJ3	NA	TRDD3	TRDV2	TGTGCCTGTGACACCCTGGGGGATACGGGTGGCTCCTGGGACACCCGACAGATGTTTTTC	CACDTLGDTGGSWDTRQMFF
TRDJ1	medium-sized	NA	TRDV2	TGTGCCTGTGACACTATTTCCCTTTCAACTGGACCATACATCGATAAACTCATCTTT	CACDTISLSTGPYIDKLIF
TRDJ3	medium-sized	TRDD3	TRDV2	TGTGCCTGTGACAGTATACTGGGGGACGCCAGCTCCTGGGACACCCGACAGATGTTTTTC	CACDSILGDASSWDTRQMFF
TRDJ1	medium-sized	NA	TRDV2	TGTGCCTGTGACACCTTAAACCCTCCCTCCGATAAACTCATCTTT	CACDTLNPPSDKLIF
TRDJ1	hyperexpanded	TRDD3	TRDV2	TGTGCCTGTGACTCCGTACTGGGGGATACGCGAGTGGAACTCATCTTT	CACDSVLGDTRVELIF
TRDJ1	NA	TRDD3	TRDV2	TGTGCCTGTGACTCGATGCTTACTGGGGGATCACCCCAGGAGGCTAATTACACCGATAAACTCATCTTT	CACDSMLTGGSPQEANYTDKLIF
TRDJ1	many	TRDD3	TRDV2	TGTGCCTGTGACACCGTCCTTCCCACTTTGGGGGATACAGGACCCGATAAACTCATCTTT	CACDTVLPTLGDTGPDKLIF
TRDJ1	few	TRDD3	TRDV2	TGTGCCTGTGACACCCTGGGGGATAACACCGATAAACTCATCTTT	CACDTLGDNTDKLIF
TRDJ1	NA	TRDD3	TRDV2	TGTGCCTGTGATAAACTGGGGGCCCCTACCGATAAACTCATCTTT	CACDKLGAPTDKLIF
TRDJ1	few	TRDD3	TRDV2	TGTGCCTGTGACACCCTACTAGGGGATACAAGGACCGATAAACTCATCTTT	CACDTLLGDTRTDKLIF
TRDJ1	few	TRDD3	TRDV2	TGTGCCTGTGAACTTTTGGGGGATAAGCCCTATAAACTCATCTTT	CACELLGDKPYKLIF
TRDJ1	large	TRDD3	TRDV2	TGTGCCTGTGATCCGGTTAGAATGGGGGATACGTACACCGATAAACTCATCTTT	CACDPVRMGDTYTDKLIF
TRDJ1	large	TRDD3	TRDV2	TGTGCCTGTGACCCCCTTTCTGGGGGACTCCGGGGGACCGATAAACTCATCTTT	CACDPLSGGLRGTDKLIF
TRDJ3	NA	TRDD3	TRDV2	TGTGCCTGTGACACCGGACTACTGGGGGACCCGTCCTGGGACACCCGACAGATGTTTTTC	CACDTGLLGDPSWDTRQMFF
TRDJ1	medium-sized	TRDD3	TRDV2	TGTGCCTGTGACATTCTGGGGGATACAGTTCCCGGGACTGGCACCGATAAACTCATCTTT	CACDILGDTVPGTGTDKLIF
TRDJ1	few	NA	TRDV2	TGTGCCTGTGACCCCCTAGGGGAGGCCGATAAACTCATCTTT	CACDPLGEADKLIF
TRDJ1	hyperexpanded	TRDD3	TRDV2	TGTGCCTGTGAACTTTTGGGGGATACGGAGGCTAAACTCATCTTT	CACELLGDTEAKLIF
TRDJ1	few	TRDD3	TRDV2	TGTGCCTGTGACACAGTAACAGCGGTGGGGGAACAGTACACCGATAAACTCATCTTT	CACDTVTAVGEQYTDKLIF
TRDJ1	few	TRDD3	TRDV2	TGTGCCTGTGTGCCACTGGGGGATACTTACACCGATAAACTCATCTTT	CACVPLGDTYTDKLIF